This TCR beta chain is from a study of CD8 T cells in ankylosing spondylitis. Study findings and constraints: Seven or eight highly homologous variants made up a TCR beta motif, and this motif appeared characteristic of ankylosing spondylitis blood. Clones linked to the disease showed a CD8+ phenotype. They occurred at relatively low frequencies in peripheral blood. A subset of motif variants has previously been described in the synovial fluid and blood of reactive arthritis.

Comments on this clonotype: Its antigen is not identified.

There are 14 residues in the CDR3. From germline, CDR1 is LNHDA and CDR2 SQIVND (reference sequence). Unmatched junction bases numbered 8, after V lost 6 bases and J lost 6 bases. TCRdb reanalysed the 5' RACE reads using MiXCR and keeps one entry per CDR3 protein. The repertoire includes 250,000 to 350,000 distinct CDR3 sequences, under 25% of them detected once, and roughly 3.6% sits in the top ten. What was sequenced was blood, either unsorted or a sorted T cell fraction (not recorded which). This sequence originates from a female donor with ankylosing spondylitis or in good health (not recorded which). This rearrangement joins TRBV19 to TRBJ1-2, with TRBD1 identical over 9 bases. The CDR3 here is CASSYDRGWNGYTF. Written as DNA, the CDR3 is TGTGCCAGTAGCTATGACAGGGGGTGGAATGGCTACACCTTC.